This TCR beta chain was captured by sequencing in a study of blood T cell repertoires in COVID-19. Per the germline V gene, CDR1 is MGHRA and CDR2 is YSYEKL. V lost 4 bases, J lost 5 bases, and 19 bases lay in between. This CDR3 spans 16 amino acids. Methods used by the authors: Amplified reference gene primers provided the basis for estimating nucleated cell counts. Clones were read by immunoSEQ multiplex PCR, and TCRdb kept only the in-frame ones, dropping some. That table supplies the V and J calls and clone size; D and trimming were determined from the DNA. The sample yields about 42,000 clones, 70% to 90% seen once.

The receptor was derived from a human donor in a cohort sampled during active COVID-19. The chain carries TRBV4-1 and TRBJ2-3; possible D gene TRBD2, 6 bases. The specimen was peripheral blood. The CDR3 sequence: CASSLIRDWKVDTQYF. CDR3 nucleotide sequence: TGCGCCAGCAGCCTTATCCGGGACTGGAAGGTAGATACGCAGTATTTT.